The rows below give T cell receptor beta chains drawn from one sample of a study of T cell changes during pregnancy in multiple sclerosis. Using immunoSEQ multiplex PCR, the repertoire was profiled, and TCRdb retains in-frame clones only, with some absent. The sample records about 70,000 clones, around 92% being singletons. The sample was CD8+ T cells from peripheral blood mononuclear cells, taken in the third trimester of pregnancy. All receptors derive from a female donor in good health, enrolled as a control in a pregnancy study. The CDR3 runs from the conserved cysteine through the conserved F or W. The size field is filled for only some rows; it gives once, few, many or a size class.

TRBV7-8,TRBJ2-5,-,CASSPQDRAQETQYF
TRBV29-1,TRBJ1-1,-,CSSLGAETEAFF
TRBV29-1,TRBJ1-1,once,CRGQGDTEAFF
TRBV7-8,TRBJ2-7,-,CASSPRGSYEQYF
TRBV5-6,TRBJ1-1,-,CASSPDRAKYTEAFF
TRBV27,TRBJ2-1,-,CATCQSGSSYNEQFF
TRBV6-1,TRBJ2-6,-,CANTPGVSGANVLTF
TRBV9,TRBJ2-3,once,CASSVKQGAMSDTQYF
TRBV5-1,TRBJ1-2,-,CASSYRQGTDGYTF
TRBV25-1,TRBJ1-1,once,CASSDPDRGSTEAFF
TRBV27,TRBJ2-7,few,CASSSLYEQYF
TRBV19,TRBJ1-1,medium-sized,CASIISPGQGRTEAFF
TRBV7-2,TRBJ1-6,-,CASSLDGQRYNSPLHF
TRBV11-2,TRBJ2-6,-,CASSLSGAYSGANVLTF
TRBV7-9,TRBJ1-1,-,CASRVSGENTEAFF
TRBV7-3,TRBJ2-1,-,CASSHAQGTYNEQFF
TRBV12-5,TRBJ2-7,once,CASGSPAGSSYEQYF
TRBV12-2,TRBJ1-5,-,CASRLTYRDSSNQPQHF
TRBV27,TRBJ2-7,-,CASRSGYEQYF
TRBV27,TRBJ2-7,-,CASAGLNYEQYF
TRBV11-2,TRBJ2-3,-,CASSLGTTSTDTQYF
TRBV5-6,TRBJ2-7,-,CASIPGQGSYEQYF